These 14 T cell receptor beta chains share one sample of origin, sequenced in a study of neoadjuvant nivolumab and ipilimumab in lung cancer. Data came from immunoSEQ multiplex PCR; TCRdb stores just in-frame clones and leaves some out. The sample contains some 17,000 clones, about 72% of which appear only once. Material: tumor tissue, obtained after neoadjuvant nivolumab, alone or with ipilimumab, at or shortly before surgery. All receptors derive from an adult with non-small cell lung cancer.

The J gene is TRBJ2-5, the V gene TRBV5-1, with D perhaps matching TRBD2 (5 bases). CDR1 and CDR2 (germline): SGHRS, YFSETQ. The CDR3 is made up of 15 amino acids. The V end was cut by 0 bases, the J end by 2 bases, with 11 bases between. The CDR3 DNA reads TGCGCCAGCAGCTTGGTACCTGGCGGGCAAGAGACCCAGTACTTC. This translates into CASSLVPGGQETQYF.

The chain employs TRBV5-4 and TRBJ2-7, with D perhaps matching TRBD1 (5 bases). The V end lost 0 bases, the J end lost 5 bases, and 9 bases lay between the germline ends. There are 13 residues in the CDR3. Germline assignment: CDR1 SGHNT and CDR2 YYREEE (reference sequence). CDR3 residues: CASSLVGRDEQYF. In DNA form, the CDR3 reads TGTGCCAGCAGCTTGGTAGGCAGGGACGAGCAGTACTTC.

There are a few counts of this clone. The V gene is TRBV7-9, the J gene TRBJ1-2; D unclear. The CDR3 has 13 amino acids. Trimming left V 0 bases short and J 6 bases short, with 8 bases between. Germline V lookup: CDR1 SEHNR, CDR2 FQNEAQ (reference sequence). CDR3 nucleotide sequence: TGTGCCAGCAGCTTAGCGAGCCATAATGGCTACACCTTC. Encoded protein: CASSLASHNGYTF. Looking up the rest from reference TRBV7-9 and TRBJ1-2 gives the full variable domain: DTGVSQNPRHKITKRGQNVTFRCDPISEHNRLYWYRQTLGQGPEFLTYFQNEAQLEKSRLLSDRFSAERPKGSFSTLEIQRTEQGDSAMYLCASSLASHNGYTFGSGTRLTVV.

This chain uses TRBV9 with TRBJ1-3, with 8 positions matching TRBD1. Trimming at V came to 4 bases and at J to 0 bases, leaving 6 bases not matched to a gene. This CDR3 contains 16 residues. Germline V gene sequence: CDR1 SGDLS, CDR2 YYNGEE. The CDR3 loop reads CASSYQGAHSGNTIYF. CDR3 nucleotide sequence: TGTGCCAGCAGCTACCAGGGGGCCCACTCTGGAAACACCATATATTTT.

The chain couples TRBV5-4 to TRBJ2-7; tentatively, D is TRBD1 (6 bases). V lost 3 bases to trimming and J lost 5 bases, with 21 bases between them. Germline CDR1 reads SGHNT; CDR2 reads YYREEE (reference sequence). The CDR3 extends over 16 amino acids. This CDR3 reads CASSSLIRTGPDEQYF. The DNA of the CDR3 is TGTGCCAGCAGCTCCCTAATCAGAACAGGGCCAGACGAGCAGTACTTC.

By its share, this clone is large (0.1 to 1%). This chain joins TRBV4-1 and TRBJ1-6, with 11 bases lining up with TRBD1. V was pared by 3 bases and J by 7 bases, with 2 bases of the junction left unmatched. The CDR3 contains 15 residues. CDR1 is MGHRA and CDR2 is YSYEKL in the germline V gene. CDR3 sequence: CASSHGTGGNSPLHF. The CDR3 DNA follows: TGCGCCAGCAGCCATGGGACAGGGGGAAATTCACCCCTCCACTTT.

V and J are TRBV7-6 and TRBJ2-2; perhaps TRBD2 as D (5 bases). The V end lost 3 bases, the J end lost 8 bases, and 10 bases lay between the germline ends. The germline CDR1 and CDR2 sequences are SGHVS and FNYEAQ. CDR3 length: 13 amino acids. CDR3 sequence (DNA): TGTGCCAGCAGCTTCCGGGGAATGGGGGAGCTGTTTTTT. Amino acids: CASSFRGMGELFF. Full variable domain (remainder filled in from reference TRBV7-6 and TRBJ2-2): GAGVSQSPRYKVTKRGQDVALRCDPISGHVSLYWYRQALGQGPEFLTYFNYEAQQDKSGLPNDRFSAERPEGSISTLTIQRTEQRDSAMYRCASSFRGMGELFFGEGSRLTVL.

The chain couples TRBV30 to TRBJ2-7; D is perhaps TRBD2 (6 bases). V was trimmed by 1 base and J by 4 bases, leaving 8 bases between them. The CDR3 is 12 residues long. Germline loops: CDR1 GTSNPN, CDR2 SVGIG (reference sequence). This CDR3 is CAWSAGGYEQYF. CDR3 DNA: TGTGCCTGGAGTGCCGGGGGTTACGAGCAGTACTTC.

The chain couples TRBV5-6 to TRBJ2-1; D perhaps matches TRBD1 (6 bases). V shed 1 base and J shed 0 bases, with 20 bases lying between them. The CDR3 extends over 19 amino acids. Looked up from germline, CDR1 is SGHDT and CDR2 is YYEEEE. The CDR3 reads CASSLSLRGFSSSYNEQFF. CDR3 nucleotide sequence: TGTGCCAGCAGCTTGTCCTTAAGGGGGTTTTCTAGCTCCTACAATGAGCAGTTCTTC.

This chain connects TRBV6-4 to TRBJ2-2, with D possibly TRBD1 on 6 matching bases. From germline, CDR1 is MRHNA and CDR2 SNTAGT. Trimming removed 0 bases from V and 3 bases from J, with 8 bases in between. The CDR3 spans 15 residues. The CDR3 DNA follows: TGTGCCAGCAGTGACTCGACAGGTCACACCGGGGAGCTGTTTTTT. Amino acids: CASSDSTGHTGELFF.

This sequence joins TRBV7-6 and TRBJ2-1; D unresolved. CDR3 length equals 16 residues. CDR1 is SGHVS, CDR2 FNYEAQ, per germline. Trimming removed 4 bases from V and 4 bases from J, with 17 bases in between. CDR3 loop: CASSSIPSLLYNEQFF. The CDR3 nucleotides are TGTGCCAGCAGCTCGATTCCCTCCCTATTATACAATGAGCAGTTCTTC.

This clone was counted a few times. The same CDR3 is also encoded by other DNA sequences in this sample. The chain has TRBV7-9 and TRBJ1-2, with D maybe TRBD1 (6 bases). CDR1 is SEHNR, CDR2 FQNEAQ, per germline (reference sequence). The germline V and J ends were trimmed by 1 base and 8 bases, with 8 bases remaining between them. The CDR3 is 12 amino acids. The CDR3 reads CASSLGRGGYTF. The CDR3, as DNA: TGTGCCAGCAGCTTAGGCAGGGGAGGCTACACCTTC.

This chain connects TRBV5-7 to TRBJ1-5; D unresolved. Being an ORF, TRBV5-7 has a function that is uncertain. V dropped 5 bases and J dropped 6 bases, with 12 bases sitting between them. The CDR3 is made up of 13 amino acids. The CDR3 loop reads CASSRAVGQPQHF. CDR3 in DNA: TGTGCCAGCAGTAGGGCGGTGGGTCAGCCCCAGCATTTT.

The chain combines TRBV15 with TRBJ2-7; tentative D call: TRBD2 (6 bases). V gave up 0 bases and J gave up 0 bases, with 15 bases separating them. The CDR3 spans 17 residues. Germline values: CDR1 LNHNV, CDR2 YYDKDF (reference sequence). CDR3 coding DNA: TGTGCCACCAGCAGAGATCAAGGTAGCGGTGGCTCCTACGAGCAGTACTTC. It is translated as CATSRDQGSGGSYEQYF.